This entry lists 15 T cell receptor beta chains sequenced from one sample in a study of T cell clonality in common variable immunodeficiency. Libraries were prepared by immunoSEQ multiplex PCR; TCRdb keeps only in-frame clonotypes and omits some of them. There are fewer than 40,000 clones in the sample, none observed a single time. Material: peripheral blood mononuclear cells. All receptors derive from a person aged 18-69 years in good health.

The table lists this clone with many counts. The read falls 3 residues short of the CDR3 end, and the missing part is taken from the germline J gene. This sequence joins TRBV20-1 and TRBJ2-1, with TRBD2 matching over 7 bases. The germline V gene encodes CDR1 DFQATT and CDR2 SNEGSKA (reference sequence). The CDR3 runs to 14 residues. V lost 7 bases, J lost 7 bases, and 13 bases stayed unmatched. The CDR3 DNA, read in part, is TGCAGTGTCACGCAAGGGGCGGGGGAAAATGAG. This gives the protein CSVTQGAGENE. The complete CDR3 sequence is CSVTQGAGENEQFF.

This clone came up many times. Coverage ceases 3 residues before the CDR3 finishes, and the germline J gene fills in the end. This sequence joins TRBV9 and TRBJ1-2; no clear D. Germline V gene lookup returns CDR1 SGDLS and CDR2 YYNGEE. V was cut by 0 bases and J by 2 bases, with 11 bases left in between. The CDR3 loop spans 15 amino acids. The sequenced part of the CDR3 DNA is TGTGCCAGCAGCGTAGGAGGGTTATTGAACTATGGC. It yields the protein CASSVGGLLNYG. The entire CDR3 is CASSVGGLLNYGYTF. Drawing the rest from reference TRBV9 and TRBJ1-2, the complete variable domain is DSGVTQTPKHLITATGQRVTLRCSPRSGDLSVYWYQQSLDQGLQFLIQYYNGEERAKGNILERFSAQQFPDLHSELNLSSLELGDSALYFCASSVGGLLNYGYTFGSGTRLTVV.

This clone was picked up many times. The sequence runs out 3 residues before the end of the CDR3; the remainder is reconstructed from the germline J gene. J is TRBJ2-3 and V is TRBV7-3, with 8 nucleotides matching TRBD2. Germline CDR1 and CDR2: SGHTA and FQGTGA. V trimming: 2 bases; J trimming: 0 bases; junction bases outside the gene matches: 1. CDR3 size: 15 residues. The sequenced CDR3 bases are TGTGCCAGCAGCTTAGCGGGGGGTAGCACAGATACG. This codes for CASSLAGGSTDT. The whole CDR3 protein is CASSLAGGSTDTQYF.

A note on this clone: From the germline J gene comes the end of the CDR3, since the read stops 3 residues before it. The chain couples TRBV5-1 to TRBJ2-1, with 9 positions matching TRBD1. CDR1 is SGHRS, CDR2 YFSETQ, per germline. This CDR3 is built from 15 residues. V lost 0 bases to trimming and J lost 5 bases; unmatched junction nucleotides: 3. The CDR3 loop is CASSLGDRVNNEQFF. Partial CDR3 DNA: TGCGCCAGCAGCTTGGGGGACAGGGTAAACAATGAG.

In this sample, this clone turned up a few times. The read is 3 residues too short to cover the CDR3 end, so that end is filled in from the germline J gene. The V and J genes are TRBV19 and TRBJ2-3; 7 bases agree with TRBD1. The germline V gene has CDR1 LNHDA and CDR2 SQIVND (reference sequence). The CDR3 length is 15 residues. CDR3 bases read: TGTGCCAGTAGTATAAACAGGGGACCCAATCAGCCG. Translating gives CASSINRGPNQP. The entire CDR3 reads CASSINRGPNQPQYF.

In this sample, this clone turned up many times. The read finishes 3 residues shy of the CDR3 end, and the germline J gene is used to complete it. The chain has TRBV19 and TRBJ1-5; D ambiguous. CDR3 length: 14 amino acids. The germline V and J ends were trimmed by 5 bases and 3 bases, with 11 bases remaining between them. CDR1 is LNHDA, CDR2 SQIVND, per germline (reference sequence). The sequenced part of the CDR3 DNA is TGTGCCAGTAGTCCGTCGGTCTACAATCAGCCC. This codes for CASSPSVYNQP. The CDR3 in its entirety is CASSPSVYNQPQHF.

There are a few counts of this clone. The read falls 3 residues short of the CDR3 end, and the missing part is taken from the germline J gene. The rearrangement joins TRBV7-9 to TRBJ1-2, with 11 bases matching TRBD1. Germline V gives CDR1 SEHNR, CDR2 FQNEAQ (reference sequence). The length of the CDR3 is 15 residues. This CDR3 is CASSPGTGGGNDYTF. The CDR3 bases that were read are TGTGCCAGCAGCCCTGGGACAGGGGGAGGGAATGAC.

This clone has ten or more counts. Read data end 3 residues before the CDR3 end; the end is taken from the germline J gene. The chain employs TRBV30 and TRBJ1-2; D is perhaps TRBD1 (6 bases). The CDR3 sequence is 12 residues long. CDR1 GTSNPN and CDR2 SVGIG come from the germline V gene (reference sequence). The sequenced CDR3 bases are TGTGCCTGCACAGGGATGTTTCTTCGC. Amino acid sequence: CACTGMFLR. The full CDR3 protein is CACTGMFLRYTF.

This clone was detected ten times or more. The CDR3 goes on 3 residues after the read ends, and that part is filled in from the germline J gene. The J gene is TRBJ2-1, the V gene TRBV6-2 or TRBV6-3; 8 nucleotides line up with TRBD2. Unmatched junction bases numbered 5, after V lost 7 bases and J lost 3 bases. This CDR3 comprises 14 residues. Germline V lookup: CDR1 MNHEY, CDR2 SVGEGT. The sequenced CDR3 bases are TGTGCCAGCATCGGGGGGGGAAACTACAATGAG. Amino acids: CASIGGGNYNE. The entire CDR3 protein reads CASIGGGNYNEQFF.

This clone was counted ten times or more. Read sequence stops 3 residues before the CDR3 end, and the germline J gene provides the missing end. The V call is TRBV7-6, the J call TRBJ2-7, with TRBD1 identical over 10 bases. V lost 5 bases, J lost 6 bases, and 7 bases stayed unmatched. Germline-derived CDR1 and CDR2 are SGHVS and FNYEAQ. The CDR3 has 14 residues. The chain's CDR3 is CASSRDRGSGEQYF. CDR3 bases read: TGTGCCAGCAGCCGGGACAGGGGATCGGGCGAG.

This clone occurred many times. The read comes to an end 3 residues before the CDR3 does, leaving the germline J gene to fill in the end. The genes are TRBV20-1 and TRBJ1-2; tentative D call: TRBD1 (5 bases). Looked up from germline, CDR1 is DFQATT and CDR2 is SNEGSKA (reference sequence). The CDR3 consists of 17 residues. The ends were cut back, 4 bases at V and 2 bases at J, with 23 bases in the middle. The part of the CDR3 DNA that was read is TGCAGTGCTACCCCGGGTGGGCCCAGCGGGGACAACTATGGC. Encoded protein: CSATPGGPSGDNYG. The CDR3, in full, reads CSATPGGPSGDNYGYTF.

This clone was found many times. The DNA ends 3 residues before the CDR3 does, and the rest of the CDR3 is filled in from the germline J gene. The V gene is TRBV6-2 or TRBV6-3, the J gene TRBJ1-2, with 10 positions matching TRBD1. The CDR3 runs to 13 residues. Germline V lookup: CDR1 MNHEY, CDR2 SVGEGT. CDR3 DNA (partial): TGTGCCAGCAGTGACAGGGGGCAAGGAGGC. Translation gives CASSDRGQGG. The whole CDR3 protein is CASSDRGQGGYTF.

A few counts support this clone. CDR3 sequence: CASARYQETQYF. CDR3 DNA (partial): TGCGCCAGCGCTCGGTACCAAGAGACC. V is TRBV10-2 and J is TRBJ2-5, with D uncertain. The read terminates 3 residues before the CDR3 end, so the remaining end is supplied by the germline J gene. V was clipped by 8 bases and J by 0 bases, with 7 bases between them. The CDR3 is 12 residues long. From germline, CDR1 is WSHSY and CDR2 SAAADI.

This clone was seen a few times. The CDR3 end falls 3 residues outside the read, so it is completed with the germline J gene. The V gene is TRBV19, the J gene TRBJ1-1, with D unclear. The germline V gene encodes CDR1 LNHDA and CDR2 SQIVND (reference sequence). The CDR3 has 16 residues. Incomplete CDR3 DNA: TGTGCCAGTAGTGTAGTAGCGGGAGCGCCCACAGATACG. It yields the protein CASSVVAGAPTDT. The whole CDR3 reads CASSVVAGAPTDTAFF.

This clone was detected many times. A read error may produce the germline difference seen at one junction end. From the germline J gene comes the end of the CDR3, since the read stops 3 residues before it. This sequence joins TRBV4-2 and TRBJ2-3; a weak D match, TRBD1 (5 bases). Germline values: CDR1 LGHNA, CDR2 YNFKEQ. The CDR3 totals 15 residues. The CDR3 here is CASSQDPRARDTQYF. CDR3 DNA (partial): TGCGCCAGCAGCCAAGATCCCAGGGCTAGAGATACG.